The 14 T cell receptor beta chains in this list originate from one sample, sequenced in a study of neoadjuvant anti-PD-1 for oral cavity cancer. Assay used: immunoSEQ multiplex PCR; TCRdb lists only in-frame clones, some missing. The table includes about 15,000 clones, 60% to 70% detected once. The specimen was PBMCs, collected before nivolumab (anti-PD-1) treatment. Every receptor here comes from a person aged 40 to 85 with oral cavity squamous cell carcinoma.

This clone was found a few times. This chain uses TRBV7-2 with TRBJ2-3, with TRBD2 matching over 7 bases. V trimming: 0 bases; J trimming: 4 bases; junction bases outside the gene matches: 7. Germline lookup yields CDR1 SGHTA and CDR2 FQGNSA. The CDR3 is 16 residues long. DNA of the CDR3: TGTGCCAGCAGCTTAGCGGGAGGCGGGGGATCAGATACGCAGTATTTT. It specifies CASSLAGGGGSDTQYF.

This clone has only a few counts. The chain has TRBV5-4 and TRBJ2-3, with D possibly called TRBD1 or TRBD2 (7 bases each). CDR1 and CDR2 from the germline V gene are SGHNT and YYREEE (reference sequence). The V gene lost 0 bases and the J gene lost 6 bases, with 11 bases spanning the gap. The CDR3 extends over 14 amino acids. This CDR3 reads CASSLDRGGDTQYF. DNA of the CDR3: TGTGCCAGCAGCTTGGACAGGGGAGGGGATACGCAGTATTTT.

CDR3 in amino acids: CASRGQGDTGELFF. DNA of the CDR3: TGTGCCAGCAGGGGACAGGGGGACACCGGGGAGCTGTTTTTT. The genes are TRBV6-5 and TRBJ2-2; 11 nucleotides align to TRBD1. This CDR3 has 14 amino acids. J lost 3 bases, V lost 6 bases, and 0 bases had no gene match. From germline, CDR1 is MNHEY and CDR2 SVGAGI.

The rearrangement links TRBV10-2 to TRBJ1-3; TRBD1 matches 10 bases. Trimming cost V 6 bases and J 4 bases; bases outside gene matches: 3. The CDR3 spans 14 residues. Looked up from germline, CDR1 is WSHSY and CDR2 is SAAADI. CDR3 in amino acids: CASRDRGAGNTIYF. The CDR3 DNA follows: TGCGCCAGCAGGGACAGGGGGGCAGGAAACACCATATATTTT.

This clone was observed a single time. The V and J genes are TRBV28 and TRBJ1-5, with 9 nucleotides matching TRBD1. Germline CDR1 and CDR2: MDHEN and SYDVKM. This CDR3 has 16 residues. Trimming cost V 3 bases and J 7 bases; bases outside gene matches: 10. CDR3 protein: CASSLPQGQGNQPQHF. The CDR3 nucleotides read TGTGCCAGCAGTTTGCCCCAGGGACAGGGAAACCAGCCCCAGCATTTT.

This chain connects TRBV5-6 to TRBJ1-2; D gene unclear. This CDR3 has 13 residues. The ends were cut back, 4 bases at V and 6 bases at J, with 13 bases in the middle. Germline lookup yields CDR1 SGHDT and CDR2 YYEEEE. The CDR3 here is CASSTLVWDGYTF. CDR3 sequence (DNA): TGTGCCAGCAGCACCCTCGTGTGGGATGGCTACACCTTC.

This chain uses TRBV15 with TRBJ1-2; D is uncertain. Germline values: CDR1 LNHNV, CDR2 YYDKDF (reference sequence). V was pared by 5 bases and J by 0 bases, with 13 bases between. The CDR3 length is 15 residues. CDR3 in amino acids: CATSPRPHTNYGYTF. CDR3 nucleotide sequence: TGTGCCACCAGCCCCCGTCCCCATACTAACTATGGCTACACCTTC.

The chain uses TRBV11-2 and TRBJ2-3; D ambiguous. This CDR3 has 13 amino acids. Germline lookup yields CDR1 SGHAT and CDR2 FQNNGV. With 9 bases removed from V and 9 bases from J, the gap between germline ends came to 19 bases. The CDR3 reads CASNPRDFGTQYF. The CDR3 bases are TGTGCCAGTAACCCCCGTGACTTCGGGACGCAGTATTTT.

The V and J genes are TRBV9 and TRBJ1-5, with D perhaps TRBD1 (6 bases). V lost 4 bases and J lost 3, with 14 bases in between. CDR3 length equals 15 residues. From germline, CDR1 is SGDLS and CDR2 YYNGEE. As DNA, the CDR3 is TGTGCCAGCAGCAAAACAGGGCGGAACAATCAGCCCCAGCATTTT. Its translation is CASSKTGRNNQPQHF. The entire variable domain, with the rest obtained from reference TRBV9 and TRBJ1-5, is as follows: DSGVTQTPKHLITATGQRVTLRCSPRSGDLSVYWYQQSLDQGLQFLIQYYNGEERAKGNILERFSAQQFPDLHSELNLSSLELGDSALYFCASSKTGRNNQPQHFGDGTRLSIL.

The genes are TRBV2 and TRBJ2-5; 7 bases are a match to TRBD2. The V gene's germline CDR1 is SNHLY and CDR2 FYNNEI. Losses at the gene ends were 7 bases for V and 2 bases for J; bases not matched to a gene: 4. CDR3 length: 13 residues. The CDR3 protein is CASKRDAQETQYF. The CDR3 DNA is TGTGCCAGCAAGCGGGACGCACAAGAGACCCAGTACTTC.

This clone came up once. The genes are TRBV10-3 and TRBJ1-2; D is possibly TRBD1 (6 bases). The CDR3 runs to 17 residues. Trimming pared 3 bases from V and 4 bases from J, leaving 21 bases between. Germline V gives CDR1 ENHRY, CDR2 SYGVKD. CDR3 nucleotides: TGTGCCATCAGTGATCCGGACCCCCGCCGAGGGGGCTATGGCTACACCTTC. As protein: CAISDPDPRRGGYGYTF.

In this sample, this clone turned up a few times. The chain has TRBV7-3 and TRBJ2-7, with 10 bases lining up with TRBD1. Germline V lookup: CDR1 SGHTA, CDR2 FQGTGA. The CDR3 loop spans 13 amino acids. The V segment lost 4 bases and the J segment 5 bases; nucleotides outside the gene matches: 2. As DNA, the CDR3 is TGTGCCAGCAGCTCCGGGACAGGGGACGAGCAGTACTTC. Translation: CASSSGTGDEQYF.

The chain combines TRBV7-9 with TRBJ2-1; 8 bases map to TRBD2. Germline V gene data show CDR1 as SEHNR and CDR2 as FQNEAQ (reference sequence). V lost 0 bases, J lost 1 base, and 8 bases stayed unmatched. The CDR3 is 18 amino acids. The CDR3 protein is CASSLARGLVRSYNEQFF. DNA of the CDR3: TGTGCCAGCAGCTTAGCGAGGGGACTAGTCCGATCCTACAATGAGCAGTTCTTC.

The V and J genes are TRBV6-1 and TRBJ2-5; D is perhaps TRBD1 (6 bases). CDR3 length: 15 amino acids. The ends were cut back, 6 bases at V and 4 bases at J, with 18 bases in the middle. Germline V gene sequence: CDR1 MNHNS, CDR2 SASEGT. This chain's CDR3 is CASRPGVLLLETQYF. The CDR3 DNA reads TGTGCCAGCAGACCAGGGGTGTTGTTATTAGAGACCCAGTACTTC.